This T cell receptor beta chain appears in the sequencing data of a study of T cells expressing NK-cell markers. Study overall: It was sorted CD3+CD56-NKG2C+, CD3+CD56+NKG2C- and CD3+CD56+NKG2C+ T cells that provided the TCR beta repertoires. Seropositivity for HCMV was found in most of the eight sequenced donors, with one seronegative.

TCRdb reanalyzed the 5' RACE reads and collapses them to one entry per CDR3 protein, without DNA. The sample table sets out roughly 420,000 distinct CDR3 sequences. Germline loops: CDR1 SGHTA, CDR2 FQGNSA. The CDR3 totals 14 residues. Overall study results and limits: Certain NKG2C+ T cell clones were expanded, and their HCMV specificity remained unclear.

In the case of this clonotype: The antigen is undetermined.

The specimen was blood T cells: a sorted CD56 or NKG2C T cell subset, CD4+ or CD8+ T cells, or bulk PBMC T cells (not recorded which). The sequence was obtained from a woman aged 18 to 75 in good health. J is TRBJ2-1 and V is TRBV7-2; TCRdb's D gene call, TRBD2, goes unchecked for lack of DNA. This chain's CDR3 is CASSPGTSQHEQFF. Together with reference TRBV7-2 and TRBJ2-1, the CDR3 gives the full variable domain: GAGVSQSPSNKVTEKGKDVELRCDPISGHTALYWYRQSLGQGLEFLIYFQGNSAPDKSGLPSDRFSAERTGGSVSTLTIQRTQQEDSAVYLCASSPGTSQHEQFFGPGTRLTVL.